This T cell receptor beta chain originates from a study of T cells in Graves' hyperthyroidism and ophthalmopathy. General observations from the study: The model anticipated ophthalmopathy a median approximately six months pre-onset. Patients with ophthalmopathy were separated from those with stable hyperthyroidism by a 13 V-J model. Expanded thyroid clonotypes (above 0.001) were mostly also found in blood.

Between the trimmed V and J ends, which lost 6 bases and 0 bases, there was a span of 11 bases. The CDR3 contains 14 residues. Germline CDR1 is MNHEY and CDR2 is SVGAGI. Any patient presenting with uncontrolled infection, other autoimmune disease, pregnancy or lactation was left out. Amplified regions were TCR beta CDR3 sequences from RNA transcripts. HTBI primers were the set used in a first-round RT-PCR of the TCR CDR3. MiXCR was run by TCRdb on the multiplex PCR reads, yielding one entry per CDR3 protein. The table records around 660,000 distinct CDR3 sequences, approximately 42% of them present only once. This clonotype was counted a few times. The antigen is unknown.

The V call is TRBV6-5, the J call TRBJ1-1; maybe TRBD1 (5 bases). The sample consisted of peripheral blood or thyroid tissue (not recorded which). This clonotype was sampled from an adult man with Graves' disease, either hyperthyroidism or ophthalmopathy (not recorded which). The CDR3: CASRQGAMNTEAFF. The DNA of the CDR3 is TGTGCCAGCAGGCAGGGCGCCATGAACACTGAAGCTTTCTTT.